This is a list of T cell receptor beta chains from one sample in a study of T cell responses to AZD1222 COVID-19 vaccine. Assay used: immunoSEQ multiplex PCR; TCRdb lists only in-frame clones, some missing. The table has 100,000 to 110,000 clones, about 85% seen once. The sample here was peripheral blood, taken on day 0 of AZD1222 vaccination. The receptors come from an adult in good health. The CDR3 runs from the conserved cysteine through the conserved F or W. Each record gives: V gene, J gene, D gene, clone size, CDR3 protein, CDR3 DNA. The D gene is left open where the match is weak. Size values are once, few and many counts, or a class for expanded clones, and some rows have none.

>TRBV28|TRBJ1-1|NA|NA
CASIPQHPNTEAFF
TGTGCCAGCATCCCGCAGCACCCGAACACTGAAGCTTTCTTT
>TRBV4-3|TRBJ1-3|NA|NA
CASSQGQGVGSGNTIYF
TGCGCCAGCAGCCAAGGTCAGGGCGTAGGCTCTGGAAACACCATATATTTT
>TRBV19|TRBJ2-1|NA|NA
CASSHPTVYNEQFF
TGTGCCAGTAGTCATCCCACCGTTTACAATGAGCAGTTCTTC
>TRBV4-1|TRBJ2-4|TRBD1|NA
CASSQDLSPGQKNIQYF
TGCGCCAGCAGCCAAGATCTCAGTCCGGGACAGAAAAACATTCAGTACTTC
>TRBV29-1|TRBJ2-5|TRBD2|NA
CSVERPGGGPETQYF
TGCAGCGTTGAAAGGCCGGGGGGTGGCCCAGAGACCCAGTACTTC
>TRBV7-2|TRBJ2-3|NA|NA
CASSFYLQAGSDTQYF
TGTGCCAGCAGCTTTTATTTGCAGGCAGGATCAGATACGCAGTATTTT
>TRBV6-4|TRBJ1-2|TRBD1|NA
CASNSFLRGTGQDYGYTF
TGTGCCAGCAACAGTTTCCTCCGGGGGACAGGGCAGGACTATGGCTACACCTTC
>TRBV6-2/TRBV6-3|TRBJ2-3|TRBD2|few
CASRPRPGLAGDGTDTQYF
TGTGCCAGCAGACCTCGCCCGGGACTAGCGGGAGACGGTACAGATACGCAGTATTTT
>TRBV7-3|TRBJ2-1|TRBD2|NA
CASSLNWGGSEDNEQFF
TGTGCCAGCAGCTTAAACTGGGGCGGGAGTGAGGACAATGAGCAGTTCTTC
>TRBV18|TRBJ2-2|TRBD2|once
CASSLLKGGELAGKSRTGELFF
TGTGCCAGCTCACTCTTGAAGGGAGGTGAGCTAGCGGGAAAATCGAGAACCGGGGAGCTGTTTTTT
>TRBV5-1|TRBJ2-3|NA|NA
CASSLAGLTSTDTQYF
TGCGCCAGCAGCTTGGCCGGACTTACTAGCACAGATACGCAGTATTTT
>TRBV6-5|TRBJ2-7|NA|NA
CASRQQGFVYEQYF
TGTGCCAGCAGACAACAGGGTTTCGTTTACGAGCAGTACTTC
>TRBV4-3|TRBJ1-1|NA|NA
CASSQDPIPGTPKVTEAFF
TGCGCCAGCAGCCAAGATCCCATACCCGGGACACCTAAGGTCACTGAAGCTTTCTTT
>TRBV24-1|TRBJ2-2|NA|NA
CATSGGPGELFF
TGTGCCACCAGTGGGGGCCCCGGGGAGCTGTTTTTT
>TRBV9|TRBJ2-2|NA|NA
CASSSRDSNTGELFF
TGTGCCAGCAGCAGCCGGGACTCCAACACCGGGGAGCTGTTTTTT
>TRBV5-5|TRBJ2-7|NA|NA
CASSLVELSSEQYF
TGTGCCAGCAGCTTGGTCGAACTATCATCCGAGCAGTACTTC
>TRBV4-2|TRBJ2-3|TRBD2|NA
CASSQVTSGSAPTDTQYF
TGTGCCAGCAGCCAAGTTACTAGCGGGAGTGCTCCTACAGATACGCAGTATTTT
>TRBV6-5|TRBJ2-7|NA|few
CASVGFREQYF
TGTGCCAGCGTCGGATTTAGGGAGCAGTACTTC
>TRBV4-1|TRBJ1-2|NA|NA
CASSQAGRDYGYTF
TGCGCCAGCAGCCAGGCAGGGAGGGACTATGGCTACACCTTC
>TRBV7-9|TRBJ2-1|TRBD1|NA
CASSYLLGQGFSNEQFF
TGTGCCAGCAGCTACCTACTGGGACAGGGGTTTTCCAATGAGCAGTTCTTC
>TRBV7-9|TRBJ1-1|NA|NA
CASSLGGIEAFF
TGTGCCAGCAGCCTAGGGGGGATTGAAGCTTTCTTT
>TRBV7-2|TRBJ2-1|NA|NA
CASSFSPQLLEQFF
TGTGCCAGCAGCTTTTCTCCGCAGCTCCTTGAGCAGTTCTTC
>TRBV30|TRBJ1-5|NA|NA
CAWREYSVGGNQPQHF
TGTGCCTGGAGAGAATATTCCGTGGGGGGCAATCAGCCCCAGCATTTT
>TRBV28|TRBJ2-1|NA|NA
CASSPTHNEQFF
TGTGCCAGCAGCCCTACCCACAATGAGCAGTTCTTC
>TRBV6-2/TRBV6-3|TRBJ2-3|NA|once
CASSDRTSRTDTQYF
TGTGCCAGCAGTGACAGGACTTCCCGCACAGATACGCAGTATTTT
>TRBV9|TRBJ2-5|TRBD2|NA
CASSFSGRAGGETQYF
TGTGCCAGCAGCTTCAGCGGGAGGGCCGGAGGGGAGACCCAGTACTTC
>TRBV28|TRBJ2-7|NA|NA
CASSMQGPYEQYF
TGTGCCAGCAGTATGCAGGGACCCTACGAGCAGTACTTC
>TRBV5-6|TRBJ2-2|NA|NA
CASSFTGLGNTGELFF
TGTGCCAGCAGCTTTACAGGGCTAGGCAACACCGGGGAGCTGTTTTTT
>TRBV7-2|TRBJ2-7|NA|NA
CASSFGAGDEQYF
TGTGCCAGCAGCTTCGGGGCGGGCGACGAGCAGTACTTC
>TRBV30|TRBJ1-2|NA|NA
CACFRVANYGYTF
TGTGCCTGCTTCAGGGTTGCTAACTATGGCTACACCTTC
>TRBV11-2|TRBJ2-7|NA|NA
CASSSTSTFPYEQYF
TGTGCCAGCAGCTCGACCTCTACCTTTCCCTACGAGCAGTACTTC
>TRBV7-9|TRBJ2-1|NA|NA
CASSSTLDTHNEQFF
TGTGCCAGCAGCTCTACCCTGGACACTCACAATGAGCAGTTCTTC
>TRBV2|TRBJ2-1|TRBD2|NA
CASSVGTSAYNEQFF
TGTGCCAGCAGTGTAGGAACTAGCGCTTACAATGAGCAGTTCTTC
>TRBV6-4|TRBJ2-1|TRBD1|NA
CASSQGDSSSNEQFF
TGTGCCAGCAGCCAGGGGGATAGCTCTAGCAATGAGCAGTTCTTC
>TRBV11-2|TRBJ2-7|TRBD2|NA
CASSLMASGTSHEQYF
TGTGCCAGCAGCTTAATGGCTAGCGGGACATCGCACGAGCAGTACTTC
>TRBV18|TRBJ1-6|NA|NA
CASSPRDRNNSPLHF
TGTGCCAGCTCACCACGAGACAGGAATAATTCACCCCTCCACTTT
>TRBV4-3|TRBJ1-1|TRBD1|NA
CASSQDWGRQGPEAFF
TGCGCCAGCAGCCAAGATTGGGGGAGACAGGGCCCTGAAGCTTTCTTT
>TRBV6-2/TRBV6-3|TRBJ1-1|NA|medium-sized
CASSATENTEAFF
TGTGCCAGCAGTGCGACAGAGAACACTGAAGCTTTCTTT
>TRBV7-6|TRBJ1-3|NA|NA
CASSLDPLGSGNTIYF
TGTGCCAGCAGCTTAGATCCGTTGGGGAGTGGAAACACCATATATTTT
>TRBV18|TRBJ1-1|NA|once
CASSPPAMNTEAFF
TGTGCCAGCTCACCACCCGCTATGAACACTGAAGCTTTCTTT
>TRBV20-1|TRBJ1-1|NA|NA
CSVREGTEAFF
TGCAGTGTGCGGGAAGGCACTGAAGCTTTCTTT
>TRBV2|TRBJ1-3|NA|NA
CASSDSSGNTIYF
TGTGCCAGCAGTGACAGCTCTGGAAACACCATATATTTT
>TRBV30|TRBJ2-3|TRBD2|NA
CARRGAGGDTQYF
TGTGCGCGGCGGGGGGCCGGGGGAGATACGCAGTATTTT
>TRBV12-3/TRBV12-4|TRBJ1-4|NA|NA
CASSFRANEKLFF
TGTGCCAGCAGTTTTCGGGCTAATGAAAAACTGTTTTTT
>TRBV5-4|TRBJ2-6|NA|few
CASSPGAGYSGANVLTF
TGTGCCAGCAGCCCCGGGGCGGGTTACTCTGGGGCCAACGTCCTGACTTTC
>TRBV5-5|TRBJ2-2|NA|NA
CASSPDIRMNTGELFF
TGTGCCAGCAGCCCCGACATACGAATGAACACCGGGGAGCTGTTTTTT
>TRBV28|TRBJ2-1|TRBD2|NA
CASSFPLYGTSGSRSDYNEQFF
TGTGCCAGCAGTTTCCCCCTCTACGGGACTAGCGGGAGTAGATCAGACTACAATGAGCAGTTCTTC
>TRBV18|TRBJ2-7|NA|NA
CASSRDGYEQYF
TGTGCCAGCTCCCGGGACGGATACGAGCAGTACTTC